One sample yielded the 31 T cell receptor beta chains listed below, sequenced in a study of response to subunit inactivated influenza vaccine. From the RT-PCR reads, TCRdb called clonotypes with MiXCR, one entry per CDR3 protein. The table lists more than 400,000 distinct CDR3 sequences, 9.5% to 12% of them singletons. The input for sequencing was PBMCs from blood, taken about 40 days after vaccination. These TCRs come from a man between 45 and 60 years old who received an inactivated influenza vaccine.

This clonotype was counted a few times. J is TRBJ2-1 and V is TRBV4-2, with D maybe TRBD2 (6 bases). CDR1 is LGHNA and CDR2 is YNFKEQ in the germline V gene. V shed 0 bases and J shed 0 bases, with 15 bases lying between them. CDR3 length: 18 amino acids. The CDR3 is CASSQDASSVSSYNEQFF. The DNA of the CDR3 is TGTGCCAGCAGCCAAGATGCGTCTAGCGTGAGCTCCTACAATGAGCAGTTCTTC.

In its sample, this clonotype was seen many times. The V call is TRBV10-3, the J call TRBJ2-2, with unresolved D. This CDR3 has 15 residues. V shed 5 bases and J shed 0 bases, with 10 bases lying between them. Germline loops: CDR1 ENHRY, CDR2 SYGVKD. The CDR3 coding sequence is TGTGCCATCAGTATGACGGTAGCGAACACCGGGGAGCTGTTTTTT. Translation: CAISMTVANTGELFF.

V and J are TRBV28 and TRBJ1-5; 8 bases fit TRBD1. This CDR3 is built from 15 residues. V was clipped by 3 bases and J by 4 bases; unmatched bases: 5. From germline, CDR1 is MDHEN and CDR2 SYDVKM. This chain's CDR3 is CASSFGQGTNQPQHF. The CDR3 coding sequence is TGTGCCAGCAGTTTCGGACAGGGAACAAATCAGCCCCAGCATTTT.

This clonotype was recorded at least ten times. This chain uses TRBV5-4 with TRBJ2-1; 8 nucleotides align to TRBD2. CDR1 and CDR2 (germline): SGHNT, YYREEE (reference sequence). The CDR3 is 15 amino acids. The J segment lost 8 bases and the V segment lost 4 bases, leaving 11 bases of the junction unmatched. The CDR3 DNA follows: TGTGCCAGCAGCGCCGGGACTAGATTTGCAGATGAGCAGTTCTTC. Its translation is CASSAGTRFADEQFF. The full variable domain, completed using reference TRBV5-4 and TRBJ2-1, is ETGVTQSPTHLIKTRGQQVTLRCSSQSGHNTVSWYQQALGQGPQFIFQYYREEENGRGNFPPRFSGLQFPNYSSELNVNALELDDSALYLCASSAGTRFADEQFFGPGTRLTVL.

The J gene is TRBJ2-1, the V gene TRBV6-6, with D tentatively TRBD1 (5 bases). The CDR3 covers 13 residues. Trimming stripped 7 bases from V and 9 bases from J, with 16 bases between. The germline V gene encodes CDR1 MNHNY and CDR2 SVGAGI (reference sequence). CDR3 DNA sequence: TGTGCCAGCAACCCATCAGGGTTTGGTGAGCAGTTCTTC. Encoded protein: CASNPSGFGEQFF.

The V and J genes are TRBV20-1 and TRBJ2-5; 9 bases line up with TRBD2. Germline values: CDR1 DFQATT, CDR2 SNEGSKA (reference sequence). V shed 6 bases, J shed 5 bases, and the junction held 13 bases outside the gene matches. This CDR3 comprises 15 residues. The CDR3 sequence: CSAAPTSGKPETQYF. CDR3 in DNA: TGCAGTGCCGCGCCGACTAGCGGTAAACCGGAGACCCAGTACTTC.

CDR3 bases: TGTGCCAGCAGCCCCAGAGAGGGCGGCGAGCAGTACTTC. Translating it yields CASSPREGGEQYF. The chain links TRBV7-6 to TRBJ2-7; tentative D call: TRBD2 (5 bases). The CDR3 spans 13 residues. Per the germline V gene, CDR1 is SGHVS and CDR2 is FNYEAQ. The V end was cut by 5 bases, the J end by 6 bases, with 14 bases between.

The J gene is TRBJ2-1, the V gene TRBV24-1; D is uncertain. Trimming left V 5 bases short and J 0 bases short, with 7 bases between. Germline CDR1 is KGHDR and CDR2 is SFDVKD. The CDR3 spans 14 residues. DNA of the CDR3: TGTGCCACCAGTGGGGGTAGCTCCTACAATGAGCAGTTCTTC. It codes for CATSGGSSYNEQFF.

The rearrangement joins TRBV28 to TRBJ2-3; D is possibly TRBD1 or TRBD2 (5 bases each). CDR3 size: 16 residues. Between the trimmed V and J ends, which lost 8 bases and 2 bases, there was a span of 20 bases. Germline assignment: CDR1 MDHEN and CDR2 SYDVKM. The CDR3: CASATRGQGATDTQYF. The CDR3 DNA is TGTGCCAGCGCCACGCGAGGGCAGGGTGCCACAGATACGCAGTATTTT.

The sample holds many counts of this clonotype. For the CDR3, the DNA is TGTGCCAGCAGCCCCTCTGTGGGGAGTCTCAACGAGCAGTACTTC. Its protein is CASSPSVGSLNEQYF. V gene TRBV11-2 combines with J gene TRBJ2-7, with D possibly TRBD2 on 5 matching bases. V lost 5 bases to trimming and J lost 5 bases, with 19 bases between them. The CDR3 covers 15 residues. The germline CDR1 and CDR2 sequences are SGHAT and FQNNGV.

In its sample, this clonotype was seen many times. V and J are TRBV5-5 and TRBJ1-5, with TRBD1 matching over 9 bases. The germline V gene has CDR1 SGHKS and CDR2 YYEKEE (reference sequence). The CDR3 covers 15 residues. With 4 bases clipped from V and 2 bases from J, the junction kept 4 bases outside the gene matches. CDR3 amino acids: CASSVGQGGNQPQHF. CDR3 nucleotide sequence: TGTGCCAGCAGCGTGGGACAGGGAGGCAATCAGCCCCAGCATTTT.

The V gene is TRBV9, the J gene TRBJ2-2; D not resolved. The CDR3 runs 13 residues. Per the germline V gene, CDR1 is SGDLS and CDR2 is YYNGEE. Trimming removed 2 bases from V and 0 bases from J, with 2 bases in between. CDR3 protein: CASSVPNTGELFF. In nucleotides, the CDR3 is TGTGCCAGCAGCGTCCCGAACACCGGGGAGCTGTTTTTT.

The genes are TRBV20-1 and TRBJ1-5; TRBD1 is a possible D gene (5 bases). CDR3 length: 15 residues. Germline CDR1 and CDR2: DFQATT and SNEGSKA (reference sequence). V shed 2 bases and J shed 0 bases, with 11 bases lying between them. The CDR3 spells CSARRDEYSNQPQHF. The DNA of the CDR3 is TGCAGTGCTAGAAGGGACGAATATAGCAATCAGCCCCAGCATTTT.

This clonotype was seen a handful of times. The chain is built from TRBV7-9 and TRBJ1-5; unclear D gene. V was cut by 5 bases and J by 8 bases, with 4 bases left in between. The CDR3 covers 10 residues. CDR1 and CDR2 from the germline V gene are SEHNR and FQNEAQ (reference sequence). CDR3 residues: CASSLEPQHF. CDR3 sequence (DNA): TGTGCCAGCAGCCTCGAGCCCCAGCATTTT. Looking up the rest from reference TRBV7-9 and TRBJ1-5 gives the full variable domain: DTGVSQNPRHKITKRGQNVTFRCDPISEHNRLYWYRQTLGQGPEFLTYFQNEAQLEKSRLLSDRFSAERPKGSFSTLEIQRTEQGDSAMYLCASSLEPQHFGDGTRLSIL.

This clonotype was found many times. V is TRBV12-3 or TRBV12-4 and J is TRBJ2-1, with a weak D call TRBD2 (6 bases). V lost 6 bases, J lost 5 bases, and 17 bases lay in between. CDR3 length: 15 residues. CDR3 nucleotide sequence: TGTGCCAGCAGGTCGGGACTCCTCATTAACAATGAGCAGTTCTTC. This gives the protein CASRSGLLINNEQFF.

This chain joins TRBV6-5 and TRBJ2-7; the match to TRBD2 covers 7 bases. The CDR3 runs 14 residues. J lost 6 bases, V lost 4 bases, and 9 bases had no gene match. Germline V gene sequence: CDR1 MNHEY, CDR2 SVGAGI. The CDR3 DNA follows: TGTGCCAGCAGTTCCCTTTCCGGGGGGATCGAGCAGTACTTC. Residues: CASSSLSGGIEQYF.

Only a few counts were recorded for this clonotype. CDR3 amino acids: CASKARSGSNEQFF. CDR3 sequence (DNA): TGTGCCAGCAAGGCGCGGTCAGGATCCAATGAGCAGTTCTTC. V is TRBV6-2 or TRBV6-3 and J is TRBJ2-1; D is undetermined. With 7 bases removed from V and 6 bases from J, the gap between germline ends came to 16 bases. The CDR3 runs 14 residues. Germline loops: CDR1 MNHEY, CDR2 SVGEGT.

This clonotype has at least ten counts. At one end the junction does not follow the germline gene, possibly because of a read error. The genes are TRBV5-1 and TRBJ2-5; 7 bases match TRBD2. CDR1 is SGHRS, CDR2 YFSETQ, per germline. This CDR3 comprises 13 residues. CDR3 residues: CASSLGSGETQYF. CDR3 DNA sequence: TGTGCCAGCAGTTTAGGTAGCGGGGAGACCCAGTACTTC.

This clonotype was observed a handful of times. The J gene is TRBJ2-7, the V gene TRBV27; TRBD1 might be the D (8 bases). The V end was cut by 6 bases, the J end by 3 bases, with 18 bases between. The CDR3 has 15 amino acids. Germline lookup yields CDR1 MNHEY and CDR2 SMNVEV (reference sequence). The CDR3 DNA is TGTGCCAGCAGGAAGGACAGGGAGGGTATCTACGAGCAGTACTTC. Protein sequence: CASRKDREGIYEQYF.

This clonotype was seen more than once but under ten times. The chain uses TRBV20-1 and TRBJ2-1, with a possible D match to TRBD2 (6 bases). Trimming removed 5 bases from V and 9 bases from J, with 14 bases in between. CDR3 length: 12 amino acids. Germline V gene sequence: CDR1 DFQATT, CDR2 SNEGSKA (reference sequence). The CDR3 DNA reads TGCAGTGCTGCCAGGACTAACGGTGAGCAGTTCTTC. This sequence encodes CSAARTNGEQFF.

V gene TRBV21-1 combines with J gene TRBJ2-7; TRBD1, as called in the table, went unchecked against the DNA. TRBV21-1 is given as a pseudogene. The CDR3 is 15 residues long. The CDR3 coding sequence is TGTGCCAGCAGCAAAGACAGGGCTGCTACCTACGAGCAGTACTTC. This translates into CASSKDRAATYEQYF.

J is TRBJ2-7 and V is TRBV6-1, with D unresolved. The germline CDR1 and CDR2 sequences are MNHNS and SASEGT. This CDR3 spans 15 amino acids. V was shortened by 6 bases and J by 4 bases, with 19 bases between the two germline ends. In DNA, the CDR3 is TGTGCCAGCAGACGCACCTCGGGCGTGGGGTACGAGCAGTACTTC. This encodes CASRRTSGVGYEQYF.

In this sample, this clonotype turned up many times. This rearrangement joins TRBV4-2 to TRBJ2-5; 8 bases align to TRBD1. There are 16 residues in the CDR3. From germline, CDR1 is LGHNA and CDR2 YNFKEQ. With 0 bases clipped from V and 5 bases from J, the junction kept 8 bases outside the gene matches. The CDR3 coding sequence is TGTGCCAGCAGCCAAGATCCCCAGGGGGCTGTGGAGACCCAGTACTTC. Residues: CASSQDPQGAVETQYF.

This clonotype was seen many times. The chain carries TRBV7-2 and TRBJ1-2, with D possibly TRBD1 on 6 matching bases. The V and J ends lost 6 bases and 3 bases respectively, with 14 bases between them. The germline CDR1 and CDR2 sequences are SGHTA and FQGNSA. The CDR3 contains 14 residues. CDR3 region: CASRPGHFDYGYTF. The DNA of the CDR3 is TGTGCCAGCAGGCCGGGACATTTTGACTATGGCTACACCTTC.

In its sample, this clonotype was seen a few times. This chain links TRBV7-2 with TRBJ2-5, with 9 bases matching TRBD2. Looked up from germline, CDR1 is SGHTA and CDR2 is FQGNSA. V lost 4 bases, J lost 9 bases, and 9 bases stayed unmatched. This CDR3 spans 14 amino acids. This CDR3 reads CASSSSGLASSQYF. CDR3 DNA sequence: TGTGCCAGCAGCTCCTCAGGACTAGCGTCGTCCCAGTACTTC.

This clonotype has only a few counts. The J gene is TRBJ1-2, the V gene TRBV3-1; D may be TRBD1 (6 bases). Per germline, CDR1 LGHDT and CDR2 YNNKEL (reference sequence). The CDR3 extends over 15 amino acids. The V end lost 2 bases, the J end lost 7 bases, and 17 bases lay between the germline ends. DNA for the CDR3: TGTGCCAGCAGCCAATTAAACAGGGTTGTTGGTGGCTACACCTTC. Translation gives CASSQLNRVVGGYTF.

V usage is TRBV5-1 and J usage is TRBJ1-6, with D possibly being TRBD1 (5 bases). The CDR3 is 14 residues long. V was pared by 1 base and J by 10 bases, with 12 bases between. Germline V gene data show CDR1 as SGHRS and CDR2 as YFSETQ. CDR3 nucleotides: TGCGCCAGCAGCTTGAGGCAGGGAAGCTCACCCCTCCACTTT. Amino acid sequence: CASSLRQGSSPLHF. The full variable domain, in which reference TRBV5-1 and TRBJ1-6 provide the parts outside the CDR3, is KAGVTQTPRYLIKTRGQQVTLSCSPISGHRSVSWYQQTPGQGLQFLFEYFSETQRNKGNFPGRFSGRQFSNSRSEMNVSTLELGDSALYLCASSLRQGSSPLHFGNGTRLTVT.

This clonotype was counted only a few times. This CDR3 reads CASSVSGVPNEQFF. The CDR3 DNA is TGTGCCAGCAGCGTATCGGGTGTACCCAATGAGCAGTTCTTC. V is TRBV9 and J is TRBJ2-1; D is ambiguous. V was shortened by 1 base and J by 6 bases, with 11 bases between the two germline ends. This CDR3 spans 14 amino acids. From germline, CDR1 is SGDLS and CDR2 YYNGEE. Full variable domain (rest looked up from reference TRBV9 and TRBJ2-1): DSGVTQTPKHLITATGQRVTLRCSPRSGDLSVYWYQQSLDQGLQFLIQYYNGEERAKGNILERFSAQQFPDLHSELNLSSLELGDSALYFCASSVSGVPNEQFFGPGTRLTVL.

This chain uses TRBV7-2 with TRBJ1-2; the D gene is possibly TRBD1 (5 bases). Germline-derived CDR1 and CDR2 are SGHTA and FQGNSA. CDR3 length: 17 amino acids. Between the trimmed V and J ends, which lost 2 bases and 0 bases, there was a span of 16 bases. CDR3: CASSLQAGLSANYGYTF. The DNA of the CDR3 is TGTGCCAGCAGCTTACAGGCAGGGTTGTCAGCTAACTATGGCTACACCTTC. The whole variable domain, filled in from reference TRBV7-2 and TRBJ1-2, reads GAGVSQSPSNKVTEKGKDVELRCDPISGHTALYWYRQSLGQGLEFLIYFQGNSAPDKSGLPSDRFSAERTGGSVSTLTIQRTQQEDSAVYLCASSLQAGLSANYGYTFGSGTRLTVV.

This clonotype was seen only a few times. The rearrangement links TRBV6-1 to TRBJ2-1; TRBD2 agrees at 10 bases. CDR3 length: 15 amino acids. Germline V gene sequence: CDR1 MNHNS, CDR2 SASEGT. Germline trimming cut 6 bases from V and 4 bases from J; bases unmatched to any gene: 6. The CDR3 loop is CASRTQAGGYNEQFF. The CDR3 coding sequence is TGTGCCAGCAGGACCCAAGCGGGAGGGTACAATGAGCAGTTCTTC.

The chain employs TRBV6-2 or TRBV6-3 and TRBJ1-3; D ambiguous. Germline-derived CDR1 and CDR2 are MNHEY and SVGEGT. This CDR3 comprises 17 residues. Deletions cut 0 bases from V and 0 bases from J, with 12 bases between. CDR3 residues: CASSYSLRLISGNTIYF. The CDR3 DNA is TGTGCCAGCAGTTACTCTCTACGACTGATCTCTGGAAACACCATATATTTT.